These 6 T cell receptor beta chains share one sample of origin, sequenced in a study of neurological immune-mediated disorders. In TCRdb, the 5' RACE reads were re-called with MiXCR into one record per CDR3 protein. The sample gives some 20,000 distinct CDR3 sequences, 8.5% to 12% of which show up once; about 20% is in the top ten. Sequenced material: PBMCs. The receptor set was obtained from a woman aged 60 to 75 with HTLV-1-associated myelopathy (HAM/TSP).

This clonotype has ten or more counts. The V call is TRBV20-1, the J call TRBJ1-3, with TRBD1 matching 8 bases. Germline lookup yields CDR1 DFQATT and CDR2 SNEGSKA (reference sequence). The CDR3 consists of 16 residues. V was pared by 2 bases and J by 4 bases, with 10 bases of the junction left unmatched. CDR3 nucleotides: TGCAGTGCTAGACCAACCGGGACAGGCTCAGGAAACACCATATATTTT. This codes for CSARPTGTGSGNTIYF.

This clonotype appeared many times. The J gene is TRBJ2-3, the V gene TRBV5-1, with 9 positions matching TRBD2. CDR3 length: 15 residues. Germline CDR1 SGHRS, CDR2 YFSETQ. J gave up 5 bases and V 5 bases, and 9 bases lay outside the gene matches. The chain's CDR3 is CASRSGTSRLDTQYF. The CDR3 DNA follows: TGCGCCAGCAGATCGGGGACTAGCAGGTTAGATACGCAGTATTTT.

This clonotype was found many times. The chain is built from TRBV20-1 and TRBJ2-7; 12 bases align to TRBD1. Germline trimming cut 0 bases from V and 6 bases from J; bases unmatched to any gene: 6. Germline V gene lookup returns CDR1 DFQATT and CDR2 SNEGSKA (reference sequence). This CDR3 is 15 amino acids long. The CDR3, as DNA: TGCAGTGCTAGAGATCGGTGGGACAGGGGGCTCGAGCAGTACTTC. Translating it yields CSARDRWDRGLEQYF.

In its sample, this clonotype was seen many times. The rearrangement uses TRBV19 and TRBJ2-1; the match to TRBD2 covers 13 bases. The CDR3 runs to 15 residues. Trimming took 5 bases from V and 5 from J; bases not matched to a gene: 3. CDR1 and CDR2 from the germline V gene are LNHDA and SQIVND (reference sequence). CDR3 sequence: CASSAGLAGDNEQFF. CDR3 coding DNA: TGTGCCAGTAGTGCCGGACTAGCGGGGGACAATGAGCAGTTCTTC. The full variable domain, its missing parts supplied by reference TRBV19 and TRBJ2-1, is DGGITQSPKYLFRKEGQNVTLSCEQNLNHDAMYWYRQDPGQGLRLIYYSQIVNDFQKGDIAEGYSVSREKKESFPLTVTSAQKNPTAFYLCASSAGLAGDNEQFFGPGTRLTVL.

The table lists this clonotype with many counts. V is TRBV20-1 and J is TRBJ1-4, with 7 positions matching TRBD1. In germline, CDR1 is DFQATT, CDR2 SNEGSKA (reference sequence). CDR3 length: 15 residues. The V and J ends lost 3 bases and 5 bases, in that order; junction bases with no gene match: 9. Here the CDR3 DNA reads TGCAGTGCTAGGTCGCCGACAGGGCGGAATGAAAAACTGTTTTTT. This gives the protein CSARSPTGRNEKLFF.

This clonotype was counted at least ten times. The CDR3 coding sequence is TGCGCCAGCAGCTCCTTAGCCGGGACAACGAACACCGGGGAGCTGTTTTTT. It translates to CASSSLAGTTNTGELFF. V is TRBV5-1 and J is TRBJ2-2, with D possibly being TRBD1 (6 bases). Germline V gene sequence: CDR1 SGHRS, CDR2 YFSETQ. Trimming stripped 3 bases from V and 0 bases from J, with 15 bases between. There are 17 residues in the CDR3.